Listed below are T cell receptor beta chains from one sample, sequenced in a study of T-cell memory formation after mild COVID-19. TCRdb fed the 5' RACE reads into MiXCR, producing one record per CDR3 protein. The repertoire includes over 120,000 distinct CDR3 sequences, around 27% of them detected once, and approximately 24% sits in the top ten. Input material: PBMCs or a T cell subset sorted from them (not recorded which). Every receptor here comes from an adult woman who had mild COVID-19 (a few samples of this study predate the infection). Cell type and time point are not known. Each CDR3 is given with its conserved first and last residue. D genes are given only for firm matches. Clone size is shown for a subset of rows, as once, few, many or a class of expanded clone.

V gene	D gene	clone size	J gene	CDR3 DNA	CDR3 protein
TRBV10-3	NA	NA	TRBJ2-7	TGTGCCATCGGTACAACCTACGAGCAGTACTTC	CAIGTTYEQYF
TRBV5-1	NA	NA	TRBJ2-5	TGCGCCAGCAGCTTGAAATACGGACTGGAGTGGACGGAGACCCAGTACTTC	CASSLKYGLEWTETQYF
TRBV7-9	NA	NA	TRBJ2-3	TGTGCCAGCAGCGACGGGGACCGCCAAGGTACGCAGTATTTT	CASSDGDRQGTQYF
TRBV5-4	TRBD1	few	TRBJ2-5	TGTGCCAGCAGCTTGGGACAGGGGCTCGGGGAGACCCAGTACTTC	CASSLGQGLGETQYF
TRBV27	NA	few	TRBJ1-5	TGTGCCAGCAGTTTATCGAACTATCAGCCCCAGCATTTT	CASSLSNYQPQHF
TRBV29-1	NA	NA	TRBJ1-4	TGCAGCGTTGGGAGTATGGGTGATCTGTTTTTT	CSVGSMGDLFF
TRBV6-5	TRBD2	medium-sized	TRBJ2-7	TGTGCCAGCCAGCTCGGGAGGCCCTACGAGCAGTACTTC	CASQLGRPYEQYF
TRBV6-5	TRBD1	NA	TRBJ2-3	TGTGCCAGTTCTCACCGGGACAGCATCTCAGATACGCAGTATTTT	CASSHRDSISDTQYF
TRBV9	NA	NA	TRBJ2-7	TGTGCCAGCAGCGTTTGCCCTACGAGCAAGTACTTC	CASSVCPTSKYF
TRBV5-1	TRBD2	few	TRBJ2-1	TGCGCCAGCAGCTTGGAGGGTAGCGGGTACTCCTACAATGAGCAGTTCTTC	CASSLEGSGYSYNEQFF
TRBV10-3	NA	few	TRBJ2-3	TGTGCCATCAGCCAGCCCCCGGAACCCGGGGATACGCAGTATTTT	CAISQPPEPGDTQYF
TRBV7-9	TRBD1	few	TRBJ1-1	TGTGCCAGCAGCAACGACAGGGCTTTGGCTGAAGCTTTCTTT	CASSNDRALAEAFF
TRBV7-6	NA	few	TRBJ2-5	TGTGCCAGCAGGCACAGGGATCAAGAGACCCAGTACTTC	CASRHRDQETQYF
TRBV20-1	TRBD2	few	TRBJ2-7	TGCAGTGCTAGAGACGGGACTAGCGGTGACTTCGGCGAGCAGTACTTC	CSARDGTSGDFGEQYF
TRBV2	TRBD1	NA	TRBJ1-1	TGTGCCAGCAGTGTCATAGGGGGCTGGACTGAAGCTTTCTTT	CASSVIGGWTEAFF
TRBV12-3/TRBV12-4	NA	NA	TRBJ1-5	TGTGCCAGCAGCAACAGGGAGGGACAGCCCCAGCATTTT	CASSNREGQPQHF
TRBV24-1	NA	few	TRBJ2-1	TGTGCCACCAGTGAGGGGACTCCGTTTGAGCAGTTCTTC	CATSEGTPFEQFF